Following are 30 T cell receptor beta chains from one sample sequenced in a study of response to subunit inactivated influenza vaccine. One entry per CDR3 protein, called by TCRdb with MiXCR from the RT-PCR reads. The sample holds hundreds of thousands of distinct CDR3 sequences, 7.6% seen once. The source material was PBMCs from blood, sampled 23 to 25 months after vaccination. All receptors come from a man in his fifties or sixties who received an inactivated influenza vaccine.

In its sample, this clonotype was seen a few times. The chain employs TRBV6-2 or TRBV6-3 and TRBJ1-2; weak D call: TRBD1 (6 bases). The CDR3 is made up of 15 amino acids. CDR1 is MNHEY, CDR2 SVGEGT, per germline. V was trimmed by 0 bases and J by 5 bases, leaving 13 bases between them. CDR3 residues: CASSYSTGQGYGYTF. CDR3 DNA sequence: TGTGCCAGCAGTTACTCGACGGGACAAGGGTATGGCTACACCTTC.

This clonotype was observed at least ten times. The chain is built from TRBV9 and TRBJ2-2, with D possibly TRBD1 on 7 matching bases. Germline CDR1 reads SGDLS; CDR2 reads YYNGEE. CDR3 length: 15 amino acids. Trimming removed 2 bases at V and 1 base at J, with 9 bases between. The CDR3 is CASSVQGGNTGELFF. The CDR3 coding sequence is TGTGCCAGCAGCGTCCAGGGGGGGAACACCGGGGAGCTGTTTTTT.

This clonotype has more than one count but fewer than ten. The CDR3 nucleotides read TGTGCCATCGGCGGGCTAGCGGGAGCGATGAGTCACGAGCAGTACTTC. Its protein is CAIGGLAGAMSHEQYF. The chain links TRBV10-3 to TRBJ2-7; 10 bases match TRBD2. CDR1 is ENHRY, CDR2 SYGVKD, per germline. CDR3 length: 16 residues. V lost 8 bases to trimming and J lost 5 bases; unmatched junction nucleotides: 15.

This clonotype showed up many times. The rearrangement uses TRBV5-1 and TRBJ2-2; 7 bases agree with TRBD1. The CDR3 is made up of 16 amino acids. V trimming: 1 base; J trimming: 4 bases; junction bases outside the gene matches: 7. Germline CDR1 is SGHRS and CDR2 is YFSETQ. CDR3 DNA sequence: TGCGCCAGCAGCTTGTTTCTCAGGGGGTCCACCGGGGAGCTGTTTTTT. As protein: CASSLFLRGSTGELFF.

This clonotype has a single count. A much larger clone lies a single base off, so this may be a read error. The CDR3 reads CASSTGTESPPYNEQFF. CDR3 coding DNA: TGTGCCAGCAGTACCGGGACGGAAAGTCCTCCCTACAATGAGCAGTTCTTC. The chain employs TRBV7-2 and TRBJ2-1; possibly TRBD1 or TRBD2 for D (5 bases each). Trimming left V 6 bases short and J 2 bases short, with 20 bases between. In germline, CDR1 is SGHTA, CDR2 FQGNSA. The CDR3 sequence is 17 residues long.

This clonotype was counted many times. The gene calls are TRBV4-3 and TRBJ2-5; D possibly corresponds to TRBD1 (6 bases). V was shortened by 1 base and J by 7 bases, with 16 bases between the two germline ends. CDR3 size: 15 residues. The V gene's germline CDR1 is LGHNA and CDR2 YSLEER. The CDR3 DNA sequence: TGCGCCAGCAGCCAAGCCCCAGGGGTAGTAGGGACCCAGTACTTC. This gives the protein CASSQAPGVVGTQYF.

At least ten counts were recorded for this clonotype. The rearrangement uses TRBV3-1 and TRBJ2-2; D might be TRBD2 (6 bases). Germline V lookup: CDR1 LGHDT, CDR2 YNNKEL (reference sequence). Trimming cost V 4 bases and J 2 bases, with 11 bases left between them. The CDR3 sequence is 15 residues long. CDR3 coding DNA: TGTGCCAGCAGCCCCCGGGACTCCAACACCGGGGAGCTGTTTTTT. It yields the protein CASSPRDSNTGELFF.

This clonotype was seen a handful of times. V and J are TRBV20-1 and TRBJ2-3, with 8 bases aligning to TRBD2. Trimming took 1 base from V and 6 from J; bases not matched to a gene: 9. CDR1 and CDR2 (germline): DFQATT, SNEGSKA (reference sequence). The CDR3 loop spans 15 amino acids. The CDR3 sequence is CSARGAGGPWDTQYF. The CDR3 DNA follows: TGCAGTGCTAGAGGGGCGGGGGGCCCTTGGGATACGCAGTATTTT.

This clonotype turned up a few times. This rearrangement joins TRBV30 to TRBJ2-7; D gene uncertain. The CDR3 has 13 amino acids. Trimming removed 3 bases at V and 5 bases at J, with 14 bases between. From germline, CDR1 is GTSNPN and CDR2 SVGIG (reference sequence). The CDR3 loop is CAWRSWGFNEQYF. The DNA of the CDR3 is TGTGCCTGGAGGTCCTGGGGTTTCAACGAGCAGTACTTC.

Only a few counts were recorded for this clonotype. This chain connects TRBV4-3 to TRBJ2-1; 10 bases match TRBD2. Trimming took 0 bases from V and 9 from J; bases not matched to a gene: 11. Per germline, CDR1 LGHNA and CDR2 YSLEER. The CDR3 is 17 residues long. The CDR3 coding sequence is TGCGCCAGCAGCCAAGATTTGGTAGCGGGAGGTACTTTTGAGCAGTTCTTC. It codes for CASSQDLVAGGTFEQFF.

The chain couples TRBV28 to TRBJ2-7; D remains unclear. The length of the CDR3 is 12 residues. Germline V lookup: CDR1 MDHEN, CDR2 SYDVKM. V lost 4 bases and J 6 bases, leaving 10 bases between the germline ends. The CDR3 nucleotides read TGTGCCAGCAGTTGGCCCCTCACCGAGCAGTACTTC. It translates to CASSWPLTEQYF.

This clonotype was detected many times. The chain joins TRBV5-1 to TRBJ2-1; 8 bases match TRBD1. Per germline, CDR1 SGHRS and CDR2 YFSETQ. V gave up 2 bases and J gave up 0 bases; unmatched junction bases: 4. The length of the CDR3 is 16 residues. The DNA for the CDR3 is TGCGCCAGCAGCTTAGGACAGGGTGGCTCCTACAATGAGCAGTTCTTC. Its translation: CASSLGQGGSYNEQFF. Drawing the rest from reference TRBV5-1 and TRBJ2-1, the complete variable domain is KAGVTQTPRYLIKTRGQQVTLSCSPISGHRSVSWYQQTPGQGLQFLFEYFSETQRNKGNFPGRFSGRQFSNSRSEMNVSTLELGDSALYLCASSLGQGGSYNEQFFGPGTRLTVL.

There are many counts of this clonotype. The rearrangement uses TRBV7-6 and TRBJ2-3; 11 bases map to TRBD2. Germline V CDR1 and CDR2: SGHVS, FNYEAQ. The CDR3 extends over 17 amino acids. V was clipped by 1 base and J by 4 bases; unmatched bases: 7. CDR3 DNA: TGTGCCAGCAGCTTAGTACTAGCGGGAGTAGGGGCAGATACGCAGTATTTT. Its protein is CASSLVLAGVGADTQYF.

In this sample, this clonotype turned up many times. The chain employs TRBV10-3 and TRBJ1-4; tentative D call: TRBD1 (5 bases). This CDR3 spans 14 amino acids. Germline V gene sequence: CDR1 ENHRY, CDR2 SYGVKD. Trimming left V 10 bases short and J 5 bases short, with 17 bases between. The CDR3 loop reads CATGTDPSNEKLFF. The CDR3 DNA reads as TGTGCCACCGGGACCGACCCTTCAAATGAAAAACTGTTTTTT.

This clonotype occurred many times. The V gene is TRBV7-2, the J gene TRBJ1-1, with D hard to call. Looked up from germline, CDR1 is SGHTA and CDR2 is FQGNSA. CDR3 length: 13 amino acids. The V end was cut by 4 bases, the J end by 4 bases, with 10 bases between. Here the CDR3 reads CASSSQWGTEAFF. The CDR3 DNA sequence: TGTGCCAGCAGCTCGCAATGGGGCACTGAAGCTTTCTTT.

J is TRBJ1-1 and V is TRBV7-9, with D unresolved. Trimming took 1 base from V and 8 from J, leaving 8 bases between them. The CDR3 is made up of 12 amino acids. Germline loops: CDR1 SEHNR, CDR2 FQNEAQ (reference sequence). The CDR3 is CASSLVRHEAFF. The CDR3 region has the DNA TGTGCCAGCAGCTTAGTTCGACACGAAGCTTTCTTT.

This clonotype showed up just a few times. J is TRBJ2-1 and V is TRBV5-6, with D uncertain. The ends were cut back, 0 bases at V and 0 bases at J, with 10 bases in the middle. The V gene's germline CDR1 is SGHDT and CDR2 YYEEEE. The CDR3 is 16 amino acids. The CDR3 protein is CASSLALGSSYNEQFF. In DNA form, the CDR3 reads TGTGCCAGCAGCTTGGCCCTGGGAAGCTCCTACAATGAGCAGTTCTTC.

The chain joins TRBV4-3 to TRBJ2-1; 11 nucleotides line up with TRBD2. The ends lost 0 bases at V and 8 bases at J; junction bases unmatched: 6. This CDR3 comprises 16 residues. CDR1 and CDR2 from the germline V gene are LGHNA and YSLEER. The CDR3: CASSQDPSGRFDEQFF. CDR3 nucleotide sequence: TGCGCCAGCAGCCAAGATCCTAGCGGGAGGTTCGATGAGCAGTTCTTC.

The rearrangement links TRBV5-1 to TRBJ2-7; tentative D call: TRBD2 (7 bases). The germline gives CDR1 SGHRS, CDR2 YFSETQ. The CDR3 totals 15 residues. The germline V and J ends were trimmed by 6 bases and 1 base, with 17 bases remaining between them. The CDR3, as DNA: TGCGCCAGCAAGTCGGCGGGGGCGTCATCCTACGAGCAGTACTTC. It translates to CASKSAGASSYEQYF.

The chain combines TRBV9 with TRBJ2-1; D remains unclear. Trimming removed 3 bases from V and 2 bases from J, with 12 bases in between. Looked up from germline, CDR1 is SGDLS and CDR2 is YYNGEE. The CDR3 consists of 15 residues. The CDR3 DNA follows: TGTGCCAGCAGCGCGCTGACTGCCCCCTACAATGAGCAGTTCTTC. Translation gives CASSALTAPYNEQFF.

This clonotype was seen more than once but under ten times. The chain employs TRBV12-3 or TRBV12-4 and TRBJ2-3; a weak D match, TRBD2 (6 bases). This CDR3 is built from 13 residues. Deletions cut 3 bases from V and 8 bases from J, with 12 bases between. DNA for the CDR3: TGTGCCAGCAGTTTTCGGGAGCCCCGTACGCAGTATTTT. This sequence encodes CASSFREPRTQYF.

This clonotype was seen more than once but under ten times. The genes are TRBV6-1 and TRBJ2-3; TRBD2 matches at 11 bases. The germline V gene has CDR1 MNHNS and CDR2 SASEGT. The CDR3 loop spans 15 amino acids. V gave up 6 bases and J gave up 8 bases; unmatched junction bases: 10. As DNA, the CDR3 is TGTGCCAGCAGACCGGGACTAGCGGCCACGGGTACGCAGTATTTT. It specifies CASRPGLAATGTQYF.

This clonotype has a handful of counts. The rearrangement links TRBV28 to TRBJ2-7; 16 nucleotides match TRBD2. Trimming removed 11 bases from V and 5 bases from J; junction bases left unmatched: 9. This CDR3 has 15 residues. Germline V gene sequence: CDR1 MDHEN, CDR2 SYDVKM. The CDR3 DNA follows: TGTGCCTCTCATGGGACTAGCGGGAGGGTCGACGAGCAGTACTTC. Encoded protein: CASHGTSGRVDEQYF.

This clonotype has more than one count but fewer than ten. This chain connects TRBV2 to TRBJ1-1; D is unresolved. The V and J ends lost 4 bases and 9 bases respectively, with 24 bases between them. This CDR3 is 16 amino acids long. The germline CDR1 and CDR2 sequences are SNHLY and FYNNEI. This CDR3 reads CASSGRSRTPTPQAFF. The CDR3 DNA is TGTGCCAGCAGTGGACGATCGAGGACTCCTACCCCACAAGCTTTCTTT.

V usage is TRBV20-1 and J usage is TRBJ2-1; D gene ambiguous. V lost 5 bases and J lost 4, with 12 bases in between. This CDR3 spans 13 amino acids. Germline V gives CDR1 DFQATT, CDR2 SNEGSKA (reference sequence). The CDR3 DNA reads TGCAGTGCTGCAGAATTCCGTTACAATGAGCAGTTCTTC. Amino acids: CSAAEFRYNEQFF.

In this sample, this clonotype turned up a few times. The chain employs TRBV12-3 or TRBV12-4 and TRBJ1-1, with a possible D match to TRBD1 (5 bases). The germline V and J ends were trimmed by 3 bases and 0 bases, with 8 bases remaining between them. The CDR3 length is 14 residues. The CDR3 bases are TGTGCCAGCAGTTTCGACAGTATGAACACTGAAGCTTTCTTT. Amino acids: CASSFDSMNTEAFF.

This clonotype was detected many times. The gene calls are TRBV20-1 and TRBJ1-2, with D perhaps TRBD1 (5 bases). Trimming left V 1 base short and J 3 bases short, with 21 bases between. The germline CDR1 and CDR2 sequences are DFQATT and SNEGSKA (reference sequence). CDR3 size: 17 residues. CDR3 residues: CSARVILGTTGYYGYTF. Here the CDR3 DNA reads TGCAGTGCTAGAGTGATACTCGGGACCACTGGATACTATGGCTACACCTTC.

This clonotype was seen more than once but under ten times. The V and J genes are TRBV27 and TRBJ1-1, with D possibly TRBD1 on 5 matching bases. CDR1 is MNHEY, CDR2 SMNVEV, per germline (reference sequence). The CDR3 is 15 amino acids. V was cut by 5 bases and J by 5 bases, with 18 bases left in between. CDR3 residues: CASSLRPGHGTEAFF. In DNA form, the CDR3 reads TGTGCCAGCAGTCTGCGTCCAGGGCATGGGACTGAAGCTTTCTTT.

There are many counts of this clonotype. This sequence joins TRBV5-1 and TRBJ1-1, with TRBD1 matching over 7 bases. This CDR3 has 16 residues. Germline CDR1 reads SGHRS; CDR2 reads YFSETQ. The V gene end was trimmed by 4 bases and the J gene end by 2 bases; junction bases not matched to a gene: 11. The CDR3 DNA follows: TGCGCCAGCAGCCCCACCGACAGGGTGAGCAACACTGAAGCTTTCTTT. Translation: CASSPTDRVSNTEAFF.

As to this clonotype: Mismatch with germline at one junction end may stem from a read error. J is TRBJ1-4 and V is TRBV20-1; maybe TRBD1 (6 bases). The CDR3 spans 15 residues. Per the germline V gene, CDR1 is DFQATT and CDR2 is SNEGSKA (reference sequence). The CDR3 loop reads CSARDRVGGFEKPFF. The DNA of the CDR3 is TGCAGTGCTAGAGATCGGGTAGGGGGGTTTGAAAAACCGTTTTTT.